The 20 T cell receptor beta chains reported below all come from one sample, sequenced in a study of blood T cell repertoires in COVID-19. The repertoire was sequenced with immunoSEQ multiplex PCR; TCRdb's copy has only in-frame clones and lacks some. The sample carries 350,000 to 400,000 clones, more than 80% recorded once. The sequenced sample was peripheral blood. The receptors originated from a woman in her twenties or thirties with COVID-19, enrolled during active disease.

The chain carries TRBV20-1 and TRBJ2-7, with a possible D match to TRBD1 (6 bases). CDR1 and CDR2 (germline): DFQATT, SNEGSKA (reference sequence). V lost 3 bases and J lost 7, with 19 bases in between. CDR3 length equals 14 residues. For the CDR3, the DNA is TGCAGTGCTAGTAGAACAGGGAAAACGGAAGAGCAGTACTTC. Residues: CSASRTGKTEEQYF.

The V gene is TRBV5-1, the J gene TRBJ2-1, with D uncertain. The germline V gene has CDR1 SGHRS and CDR2 YFSETQ. Trimming took 4 bases from V and 9 from J, leaving 11 bases between them. The CDR3 length is 12 residues. CDR3 amino acids: CASSRARVEQFF. The DNA of the CDR3 is TGCGCCAGCAGCAGAGCACGGGTTGAGCAGTTCTTC.

The chain is built from TRBV30 and TRBJ1-2; D perhaps matches TRBD1 (5 bases). Trimming shortened V by 2 bases and J by 3 bases, and 13 bases separated the two germline ends. CDR3 size: 14 residues. Germline V CDR1 and CDR2: GTSNPN, SVGIG (reference sequence). The CDR3 spells CAWSWQGLYYGYTF. The CDR3 DNA follows: TGTGCCTGGAGTTGGCAGGGACTATACTATGGCTACACCTTC.

The V call is TRBV7-9, the J call TRBJ2-1; tentatively, D is TRBD2 (6 bases). The V gene's germline CDR1 is SEHNR and CDR2 FQNEAQ (reference sequence). The CDR3 consists of 15 residues. The V end was cut by 5 bases, the J end by 2 bases, with 13 bases between. The CDR3 protein is CASSPVSGAYNEQFF. The CDR3, as DNA: TGTGCCAGCAGCCCAGTTTCGGGGGCCTACAATGAGCAGTTCTTC.

The chain recombines TRBV29-1 with TRBJ1-2, with 7 bases identical to TRBD1. Germline V lookup: CDR1 SQVTM, CDR2 ANQGSEA. J lost 0 bases, V lost 6 bases, and 10 bases had no gene match. The CDR3 covers 15 residues. The CDR3 DNA follows: TGCAGCGTCCCCCTGACACAGGGGTCTAACTATGGCTACACCTTC. Residues: CSVPLTQGSNYGYTF.

The chain is built from TRBV7-9 and TRBJ2-5, with D possibly matching TRBD2 (6 bases). The CDR3 has 15 amino acids. Trimming removed 8 bases at V and 4 bases at J, with 20 bases between. Germline V lookup: CDR1 SEHNR, CDR2 FQNEAQ (reference sequence). For the CDR3, the DNA is TGTGCCAGCGCAACGGGGCTTTCCGGGGGAGAGACCCAGTACTTC. This gives the protein CASATGLSGGETQYF.

The V call is TRBV6-6, the J call TRBJ2-6; D is ambiguous. V lost 5 bases to trimming and J lost 0 bases, with 8 bases between them. There are 15 residues in the CDR3. Germline V gene data show CDR1 as MNHNY and CDR2 as SVGAGI (reference sequence). The CDR3 DNA is TGTGCCAGCAGTCCCCCCGGCTCTGGGGCCAACGTCCTGACTTTC. It codes for CASSPPGSGANVLTF.

The CDR3 here is CASSLLAGGQETQYF. The DNA for the CDR3 is TGTGCCAGCAGTTTACTAGCGGGGGGCCAAGAGACCCAGTACTTC. The V call is TRBV6-5, the J call TRBJ2-5; 12 bases are shared with TRBD2. V shed 4 bases and J 1 base; nucleotides not matched to a gene: 1. This CDR3 comprises 15 residues. Germline lookup yields CDR1 MNHEY and CDR2 SVGAGI.

The chain employs TRBV9 and TRBJ2-4, with 12 bases aligning to TRBD2. With 2 bases clipped from V and 6 bases from J, the junction kept 3 bases outside the gene matches. Germline CDR1 reads SGDLS; CDR2 reads YYNGEE. CDR3 size: 15 residues. The CDR3 spells CASSVGLAGINIQYF. Written as DNA, the CDR3 is TGTGCCAGCAGCGTCGGACTAGCGGGGATAAACATTCAGTACTTC.

About this clone itself: One junction end disagrees with the germline gene, perhaps due to a read error. V is TRBV7-2 and J is TRBJ2-2; D may be TRBD1 (6 bases). Germline V gene lookup returns CDR1 SGHTA and CDR2 FQGNSA. There are 15 residues in the CDR3. The CDR3 spells CASSLAAWDTGELFF. In nucleotides, the CDR3 is TGTGCCAGCAGCTTAGCGGCCTGGGACACGGGGGAGCTGTTTTTT.

The J gene is TRBJ2-7, the V gene TRBV5-1, with a possible D match to TRBD2 (6 bases). CDR1 is SGHRS, CDR2 YFSETQ, per germline. Trimming cost V 2 bases and J 2 bases, with 17 bases left between them. The CDR3 is made up of 16 amino acids. The CDR3 nucleotides are TGCGCCAGCAGCTTAAGATTGGCTAGCGAGACCTACGAGCAGTACTTC. As protein: CASSLRLASETYEQYF.

This clone appeared a few times. The gene calls are TRBV7-9 and TRBJ1-2, with D possibly being TRBD1 (5 bases). The CDR3 is 14 residues long. CDR1 and CDR2 from the germline V gene are SEHNR and FQNEAQ (reference sequence). Trimming took off 3 bases at V and 5 bases at J, with 13 bases between the two ends. This CDR3 is CASSFQTDLYGYTF. The CDR3 DNA is TGTGCCAGCAGCTTCCAGACAGACCTTTATGGCTACACCTTC.

The chain carries TRBV27 and TRBJ1-6; no firm D call. The V end was cut by 2 bases, the J end by 8 bases, with 13 bases between. The germline gives CDR1 MNHEY, CDR2 SMNVEV (reference sequence). The CDR3 is 15 residues long. The CDR3 DNA reads TGTGCCAGCAGTTTAGGTGGGCCCGGGGATTCACCCCTCCACTTT. Its translation is CASSLGGPGDSPLHF.

The V gene is TRBV6-2 or TRBV6-3, the J gene TRBJ2-7; TRBD1 matches at 9 bases. Unmatched junction bases numbered 6, after V lost 5 bases and J lost 1 base. The CDR3 has 15 residues. Per the germline V gene, CDR1 is MNHEY and CDR2 is SVGEGT. The CDR3 is CASSGWTGVSYEQYF. The CDR3 DNA follows: TGTGCCAGCAGTGGGTGGACAGGGGTGTCCTACGAGCAGTACTTC.

The gene calls are TRBV4-2 and TRBJ1-2; 8 bases fit TRBD1. The CDR3 runs to 19 residues. CDR1 and CDR2 (germline): LGHNA, YNFKEQ. V was clipped by 4 bases and J by 2 bases; unmatched bases: 18. The CDR3 DNA reads as TGTGCCAGCAGCCCAACGTCTGGACAGGGAGTGTACGGGAACTATGGCTACACCTTC. Its translation is CASSPTSGQGVYGNYGYTF.

The chain combines TRBV4-2 with TRBJ2-5; 12 bases are shared with TRBD2. Germline V gene sequence: CDR1 LGHNA, CDR2 YNFKEQ. V was clipped by 4 bases and J by 1 base; unmatched bases: 7. The CDR3 has 17 amino acids. CDR3: CASSRKTSGGPQETQYF. CDR3 in DNA: TGTGCCAGCAGCCGAAAGACTAGCGGGGGCCCCCAAGAGACCCAGTACTTC.

The chain has TRBV15 and TRBJ2-7, with D hard to call. Trimming stripped 2 bases from V and 0 bases from J, with 14 bases between. The CDR3 length is 16 residues. Germline lookup yields CDR1 LNHNV and CDR2 YYDKDF (reference sequence). The CDR3 DNA follows: TGTGCCACCAGCAGATCCAGTCGCAGGAACTCCTACGAGCAGTACTTC. It translates to CATSRSSRRNSYEQYF.

This chain uses TRBV28 with TRBJ1-2, with a tentative D call TRBD1 (6 bases). Trimming took 5 bases from V and 8 from J, leaving 18 bases between them. CDR3 size: 14 residues. Germline V gives CDR1 MDHEN, CDR2 SYDVKM. The CDR3: CASSTPGGAWGYTF. In DNA form, the CDR3 reads TGTGCCAGCAGTACCCCGGGGGGGGCTTGGGGCTACACCTTC.

The chain couples TRBV5-4 to TRBJ2-7, with no clear D. Trimming shortened V by 9 bases and J by 4 bases, and 29 bases separated the two germline ends. This CDR3 has 17 residues. The V gene's germline CDR1 is SGHNT and CDR2 YYREEE (reference sequence). The CDR3: CATQVTVILMVCYEQYV. CDR3 DNA: TGTGCCACCCAGGTAACGGTGATCTTGATGGTTTGTTACGAGCAGTACGTC.

This sequence joins TRBV3-1 (or the pseudogene TRBV3-2) and TRBJ2-7; 14 nucleotides agree with TRBD2. Germline V lookup: CDR1 LGHDT, CDR2 YNNKEL (reference sequence). The CDR3 has 16 residues. Losses at the gene ends were 3 bases for V and 4 bases for J; bases not matched to a gene: 5. The CDR3: CASSQGLAGDVYEQYV. DNA of the CDR3: TGTGCCAGCAGCCAGGGACTAGCGGGAGATGTTTACGAGCAGTACGTC.